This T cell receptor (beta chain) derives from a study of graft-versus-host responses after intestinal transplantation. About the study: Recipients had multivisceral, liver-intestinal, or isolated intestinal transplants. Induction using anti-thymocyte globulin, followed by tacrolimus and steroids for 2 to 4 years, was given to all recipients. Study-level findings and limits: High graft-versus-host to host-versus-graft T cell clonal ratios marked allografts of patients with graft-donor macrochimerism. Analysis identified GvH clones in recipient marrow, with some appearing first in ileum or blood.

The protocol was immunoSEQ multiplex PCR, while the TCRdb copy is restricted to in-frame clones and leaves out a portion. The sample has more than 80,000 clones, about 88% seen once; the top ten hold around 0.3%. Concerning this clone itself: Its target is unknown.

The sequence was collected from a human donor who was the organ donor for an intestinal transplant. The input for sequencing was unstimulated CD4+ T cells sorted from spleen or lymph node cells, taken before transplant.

CDR3 nucleotides: TGTGCCAGCAGTTCCCCAACTCGAAGACTGGGTACCGAGCAGTACTTC. It encodes CASSSPTRRLGTEQYF. The genes are TRBV6-6 and TRBJ2-7; D uncertain. This CDR3 comprises 16 residues. Deletions cut 4 bases from V and 6 bases from J, with 22 bases between. CDR1 and CDR2 from the germline V gene are MNHNY and SVGAGI (reference sequence).